Listed below are T cell receptor beta chains from one sample, sequenced in a study of T cells after yellow fever vaccination. In TCRdb, the 5' RACE reads were re-called with MiXCR into one record per CDR3 protein. The sample lists about 160,000 distinct CDR3 sequences; less than 9% were seen once. The sample here was CD4+ T cells sorted from PBMCs, taken about 5 days after the first yellow fever vaccination. Receptors originate from a man aged 18-30 years who received the YFV17D yellow fever vaccine. Each CDR3 is given with its conserved first and last residue. Clone size is shown for a subset of rows, as once, few, many or a class of expanded clone.

cdr3_aa: CASSSGQDSTDTQYF
clone_size: many
v_call: TRBV28
j_call: TRBJ2-3

cdr3_aa: CASSQDPSGGTYEQYF
clone_size: many
v_call: TRBV3-1
j_call: TRBJ2-7

cdr3_aa: CASSPQGGGETQYF
clone_size: many
v_call: TRBV5-6
j_call: TRBJ2-5

cdr3_aa: CASSSDYGGYEQYF
clone_size: -
v_call: TRBV7-2
j_call: TRBJ2-7

cdr3_aa: CASSLALDGVTDTQYF
clone_size: medium-sized
v_call: TRBV12-3/TRBV12-4
j_call: TRBJ2-3

cdr3_aa: CASSVNEKLFF
clone_size: few
v_call: TRBV25-1
j_call: TRBJ1-4

cdr3_aa: CASSQGGSETQYF
clone_size: many
v_call: TRBV3-1
j_call: TRBJ2-5

cdr3_aa: CASRIQMNTEAFF
clone_size: many
v_call: TRBV12-3/TRBV12-4
j_call: TRBJ1-1

cdr3_aa: CASGGSGANVLTF
clone_size: -
v_call: TRBV19
j_call: TRBJ2-6

cdr3_aa: CASSWGDRLGRETQYF
clone_size: -
v_call: TRBV5-1
j_call: TRBJ2-5

cdr3_aa: CASSLAGADAEKLFF
clone_size: few
v_call: TRBV7-9
j_call: TRBJ1-4

cdr3_aa: CAWNSVGGEKLFF
clone_size: -
v_call: TRBV30
j_call: TRBJ1-4

cdr3_aa: CASSPKGGGAYNEQFF
clone_size: many
v_call: TRBV4-3
j_call: TRBJ2-1

cdr3_aa: CSARDFRTGVNSPLHF
clone_size: few
v_call: TRBV20-1
j_call: TRBJ1-6

cdr3_aa: CASSQGSSYNSPLHF
clone_size: many
v_call: TRBV4-1
j_call: TRBJ1-6

cdr3_aa: CASSQDRSGVNTDTQYF
clone_size: many
v_call: TRBV4-3
j_call: TRBJ2-3

cdr3_aa: CASSSTGGGYEKLFF
clone_size: -
v_call: TRBV7-2
j_call: TRBJ1-4

cdr3_aa: CASSPGTGRYTDTQYF
clone_size: many
v_call: TRBV11-2
j_call: TRBJ2-3

cdr3_aa: CASSLFQGRTNTEAFF
clone_size: many
v_call: TRBV28
j_call: TRBJ1-1

cdr3_aa: CASSVIQGPGELFF
clone_size: -
v_call: TRBV9
j_call: TRBJ2-2